Listed below are T cell receptor beta chains from one sample, sequenced in a study of CD8 T cells in Susac syndrome. TCRdb called the immunoSEQ multiplex PCR reads again in MiXCR, with one record for every CDR3 protein. Of about 190,000 distinct CDR3 sequences in the sample, roughly 91% were seen once. The sample taken for sequencing was CD4+ T cells from PBMCs. The receptor set was obtained from a human donor with Susac syndrome. Each CDR3 is given with its conserved first and last residue. D genes are given only for firm matches.

CDR3aa,CDR3nt,d_gene,v_gene,j_gene
CASSDPGRKGYNEQFF,TGCGCCAGCAGTGACCCGGGACGGAAGGGATACAATGAGCAGTTCTTC,NA,TRBV10-2,TRBJ2-1
CAIRPGGSTGELFF,TGTGCCATAAGGCCGGGGGGCTCTACCGGGGAGCTGTTTTTT,NA,TRBV6-2/TRBV6-3,TRBJ2-2
CSATTRTLYEQYF,TGCAGCGCTACTACAAGGACCCTCTACGAGCAGTACTTC,NA,TRBV29-1,TRBJ2-7
CASSSGTNTEAFF,TGTGCCAGTAGTAGTGGAACGAACACTGAAGCTTTCTTT,NA,TRBV19,TRBJ1-1
CASSDAPSREQYF,TGTGCCAGCAGTGATGCGCCATCCAGAGAGCAGTACTTC,NA,TRBV2,TRBJ2-7
CASSVDSLPYNEQFF,TGTGCCAGCAGTGTGGACAGTCTCCCCTACAATGAGCAGTTCTTC,NA,TRBV27,TRBJ2-1
CASSDEGGSETQYF,TGCGCCAGCAGCGACGAGGGGGGGTCAGAGACCCAGTACTTC,NA,TRBV5-1,TRBJ2-5
CASSLTGGRNTEAFF,TGTGCCAGCAGCTTAACAGGGGGCAGGAACACTGAAGCTTTCTTT,TRBD1,TRBV5-4,TRBJ1-1
CASSSVGDTSGANVLTF,TGCGCCAGCAGCTCGGTAGGGGACACCTCTGGGGCCAACGTCCTGACTTTC,NA,TRBV5-1,TRBJ2-6
CSVGSPGDEQYF,TGCAGCGTTGGATCGCCAGGGGACGAGCAGTACTTC,NA,TRBV29-1,TRBJ2-7
CASSLETSGSGPDTQYF,TGTGCCAGCAGCTTAGAGACTAGCGGGAGTGGTCCAGATACGCAGTATTTT,TRBD2,TRBV11-2,TRBJ2-3